Described below is a single TCR beta chain sequence and its context. This sample is drawn from a study of blood T cell repertoires in COVID-19. Study-level information: The United States, Italy and Spain provided the acute and convalescent COVID-19 samples. Sample material is recorded as cDNA or gDNA derived from T cells, B-cell-depleted T cells, or PBMCs.

The CDR3 has 19 amino acids. CDR1 is SGHTA, CDR2 FQGTGA, per germline. V gave up 5 bases and J gave up 3 bases; unmatched junction bases: 15. Original handling: Amplification of reference gene primers provided the estimated nucleated cell counts. Produced via immunoSEQ multiplex PCR; TCRdb's table is partial and in-frame only. V and J calls and clone size follow that table, whereas D and trimming were derived from the DNA. The top ten hold approximately 3.7% of the sample, which has around 150,000 clones, 76% seen once. Material for sequencing was peripheral blood. This clonotype originated in an elderly woman with acute or convalescent COVID-19. The J gene is TRBJ2-2, the V gene TRBV7-3; 10 positions agree with TRBD2. The CDR3 region is CASSPRWRAGGHDTGELFF. In nucleotides, the CDR3 is TGTGCCAGCAGCCCACGGTGGCGAGCGGGGGGGCATGACACCGGGGAGCTGTTTTTT.